Following are 21 T cell receptor beta chains from one sample sequenced in a study of chemoradiotherapy in HPV16-positive cancers. Method: immunoSEQ multiplex PCR; TCRdb's copy keeps in-frame clones and lacks some. The data contain about 3,400 clones, over 80% of them singletons. This sample comprised blood, obtained from a patient who underwent chemoradiotherapy. Receptor source: a human donor with HPV-associated anogenital cancer.

The rearrangement joins TRBV11-2 to TRBJ1-2; 8 nucleotides match TRBD1. The CDR3 covers 14 residues. Trimming took 6 bases from V and 1 from J; bases not matched to a gene: 4. Germline V lookup: CDR1 SGHAT, CDR2 FQNNGV. CDR3 sequence: CASRAGQGNYGYTF. DNA of the CDR3: TGTGCCAGCAGGGCTGGACAGGGTAACTATGGCTACACCTTC.

This clone occurred once. The chain has TRBV9 and TRBJ1-1, with TRBD1 as a possible D gene (5 bases). CDR1 and CDR2 (germline): SGDLS, YYNGEE. Trimming pared 0 bases from V and 5 bases from J, leaving 11 bases between. The length of the CDR3 is 14 residues. CDR3 sequence reads: CASSVGGVGTEAFF. CDR3 in DNA: TGTGCCAGCAGCGTAGGGGGGGTGGGGACTGAAGCTTTCTTT. Full variable domain (rest looked up from reference TRBV9 and TRBJ1-1): DSGVTQTPKHLITATGQRVTLRCSPRSGDLSVYWYQQSLDQGLQFLIQYYNGEERAKGNILERFSAQQFPDLHSELNLSSLELGDSALYFCASSVGGVGTEAFFGQGTRLTVV.

The gene calls are TRBV2 and TRBJ1-5, with 10 bases fitting TRBD1. Germline loops: CDR1 SNHLY, CDR2 FYNNEI. The V segment lost 6 bases and the J segment 6 bases; nucleotides outside the gene matches: 5. The CDR3 covers 14 residues. As DNA, the CDR3 is TGTGCCAGCAGGATGACAGGGGGCCGTCAGCCCCAGCATTTT. Its translation is CASRMTGGRQPQHF.

The chain links TRBV15 to TRBJ1-5; D remains unclear. The CDR3 is 12 amino acids. Germline V gives CDR1 LNHNV, CDR2 YYDKDF (reference sequence). V was trimmed by 1 base and J by 5 bases, leaving 3 bases between them. CDR3 nucleotide sequence: TGTGCCACCAGCAGAGTAGATCAGCCCCAGCATTTT. Encoded protein: CATSRVDQPQHF.

The chain has TRBV7-9 and TRBJ1-5, with D possibly matching TRBD1 (5 bases). The length of the CDR3 is 15 residues. CDR1 and CDR2 from the germline V gene are SEHNR and FQNEAQ (reference sequence). The V and J ends lost 5 bases and 6 bases respectively, with 17 bases between them. In nucleotides, the CDR3 is TGTGCCAGCAGCCGCGCGGGAGGGGTTGGTCAGCCCCAGCATTTT. Translated, it gives CASSRAGGVGQPQHF.

The genes are TRBV27 and TRBJ2-1; D gene uncertain. The CDR3 extends over 14 amino acids. Germline V gives CDR1 MNHEY, CDR2 SMNVEV (reference sequence). V lost 3 bases and J 5 bases, leaving 11 bases between the germline ends. CDR3 sequence reads: CASSFWQDDNEQFF. DNA for the CDR3: TGTGCCAGCAGTTTTTGGCAGGACGACAATGAGCAGTTCTTC.

The rearrangement links TRBV29-1 to TRBJ1-1; D uncertain. The length of the CDR3 is 15 residues. Trimming took off 5 bases at V and 2 bases at J, with 18 bases between the two ends. In germline, CDR1 is SQVTM, CDR2 ANQGSEA. The CDR3, as DNA: TGCAGCGTTAGTCTGGTTAGGCAGGCTAACACTGAAGCTTTCTTT. Protein product: CSVSLVRQANTEAFF.

This chain links TRBV4-3 with TRBJ2-3; either TRBD1 or TRBD2 may fit D (6 bases each). This CDR3 is 14 amino acids long. Trimming stripped 4 bases from V and 3 bases from J, with 11 bases between. Germline-derived CDR1 and CDR2 are LGHNA and YSLEER. The CDR3 sequence: CASSRVGGTDTQYF. The CDR3 coding sequence is TGCGCCAGCAGCCGGGTAGGGGGGACAGATACGCAGTATTTT.

With regard to this clone: One junction end does not reproduce the germline sequence, and a read error may be involved. This rearrangement joins TRBV6-5 to TRBJ1-2; possibly TRBD1 for D (6 bases). CDR1 is MNHEY and CDR2 is SVGAGI in the germline V gene. There are 15 residues in the CDR3. CDR3 sequence: CASNYGGGRDYGYTF. The CDR3 nucleotides read TGTGCCAGCAATTACGGAGGGGGGCGCGACTATGGCTACACCTTC.

The chain has TRBV11-2 and TRBJ1-2; tentatively, D is TRBD1 (5 bases). CDR1 is SGHAT and CDR2 is FQNNGV in the germline V gene. This CDR3 contains 11 residues. V was cut by 5 bases and J by 7 bases, with 8 bases left in between. The CDR3 protein is CASSMGPGYTF. The CDR3 nucleotides read TGTGCCAGCAGCATGGGACCTGGCTACACCTTC.

The CDR3 region has the DNA TGTGCCAGCAGTGAGGTTTACAGGGGTACTGAAGCTTTCTTT. This translates into CASSEVYRGTEAFF. This chain connects TRBV2 to TRBJ1-1, with 7 bases matching TRBD1. This CDR3 region has 14 residues. J gave up 5 bases and V 3 bases, and 6 bases lay outside the gene matches. CDR1 SNHLY and CDR2 FYNNEI come from the germline V gene.

This chain links TRBV2 with TRBJ2-2; 8 positions agree with TRBD2. Germline V lookup: CDR1 SNHLY, CDR2 FYNNEI. The CDR3 is made up of 18 amino acids. After removal of 7 bases from V and 0 bases from J, the junction contained 13 bases not matched to a gene. This CDR3 reads CASTPAGGGWSNTGELFF. In DNA, the CDR3 is TGTGCCAGCACCCCCGCGGGCGGGGGGTGGTCGAACACCGGGGAGCTGTTTTTT.

This chain links TRBV7-2 with TRBJ1-3, with no clear D. The V end was cut by 5 bases, the J end by 4 bases, with 15 bases between. Looked up from germline, CDR1 is SGHTA and CDR2 is FQGNSA. The CDR3 consists of 15 residues. CDR3 bases: TGTGCCAGCAGCCCGCCCCGGGGATCCGGAAACACCATATATTTT. This sequence encodes CASSPPRGSGNTIYF.

This clone was recorded only once. The V gene is TRBV6-5, the J gene TRBJ2-2; unclear D gene. CDR1 is MNHEY and CDR2 is SVGAGI in the germline V gene. V shed 2 bases and J shed 4 bases, with 5 bases lying between them. This CDR3 contains 13 residues. The CDR3 DNA reads as TGTGCCAGCAGTTACGGTTCCACCGGGGAGCTGTTTTTT. Residues: CASSYGSTGELFF.

The chain combines TRBV2 with TRBJ1-2; D is uncertain. CDR3 length equals 14 residues. Germline-derived CDR1 and CDR2 are SNHLY and FYNNEI. V lost 10 bases and J lost 0, with 15 bases in between. CDR3 DNA sequence: TGTGCCATCGATTTAGGGAACTCTAACTATGGCTACACCTTC. Translated, it gives CAIDLGNSNYGYTF.

This rearrangement joins TRBV11-2 to TRBJ1-6; no definite D call. Per germline, CDR1 SGHAT and CDR2 FQNNGV. This CDR3 contains 14 residues. Trimming left V 2 bases short and J 10 bases short, with 12 bases between. The CDR3 region has the DNA TGTGCCAGCAGCTTAAGTCCCCGGGAATCACCCCTCCACTTT. Residues: CASSLSPRESPLHF.

In nucleotides, the CDR3 is TGTGCCAGCAGCGCCGGACAGGCCACCGGGGAGCTGTTTTTT. Translated: CASSAGQATGELFF. The gene calls are TRBV5-8 and TRBJ2-2; 7 bases are a match to TRBD1. The CDR3 runs 14 residues. CDR1 is SGHTS and CDR2 is YDEGEE in the germline V gene. V shed 4 bases, J shed 4 bases, and the junction held 4 bases outside the gene matches. Filled out from reference TRBV5-8 and TRBJ2-2, the complete variable domain reads EAGVTQSPTHLIKTRGQQATLRCSPISGHTSVYWYQQALGLGLQFLLWYDEGEERNRGNFPPRFSGRQFPNYSSELNVNALELEDSALYLCASSAGQATGELFFGEGSRLTVL.

The chain joins TRBV25-1 to TRBJ2-5, with D perhaps matching TRBD1 (5 bases). The V gene's germline CDR1 is MGHDK and CDR2 SYGVNS. The CDR3 is 15 residues long. V shed 3 bases and J shed 5 bases, with 16 bases lying between them. CDR3 in amino acids: CASSDRAKIGETQYF. Written as DNA, the CDR3 is TGTGCCAGCAGTGACAGGGCCAAAATCGGGGAGACCCAGTACTTC.

The chain recombines TRBV10-3 with TRBJ1-5; D unclear. V was cut by 6 bases and J by 0 bases, with 6 bases left in between. Germline loops: CDR1 ENHRY, CDR2 SYGVKD. CDR3 length: 13 residues. CDR3 DNA: TGTGCCATCAGCTTCAATAGCAATCAGCCCCAGCATTTT. Translation: CAISFNSNQPQHF.

V is TRBV10-2 and J is TRBJ2-6; the match to TRBD2 covers 10 bases. The germline gives CDR1 WSHSY, CDR2 SAAADI. The CDR3 sequence is 16 residues long. Trimming removed 10 bases from V and 0 bases from J; junction bases left unmatched: 6. CDR3 bases: TGCGCCACCAGCGGGAGGGTTAACTCTGGGGCCAACGTCCTGACTTTC. It translates to CATSGRVNSGANVLTF.

This chain links TRBV6-4 with TRBJ2-2; D unresolved. The V end lost 4 bases, the J end lost 1 base, and 16 bases lay between the germline ends. In germline, CDR1 is MRHNA, CDR2 SNTAGT. The CDR3 loop spans 17 amino acids. Here the CDR3 DNA reads TGTGCCAGCAGTGCGATCAGAGTAGAGATGAACACCGGGGAGCTGTTTTTT. It yields the protein CASSAIRVEMNTGELFF.